The 10 T cell receptor beta chains given below trace back to one sample, sequenced in a study. Each CDR3 protein gets one entry after TCRdb re-called the 5' RACE reads with MiXCR. The table shows approximately 10,000 distinct CDR3 sequences, with approximately 24% occurring only once. The sorted Tregs were CD4+CD25+CD127-/low cells. Sequenced: Tregs sorted from blood. Receptor source: a female donor with breast cancer.

This clonotype was detected many times. The rearrangement links TRBV19 to TRBJ2-7, with D tentatively TRBD1 (5 bases). The germline V gene encodes CDR1 LNHDA and CDR2 SQIVND (reference sequence). This CDR3 region has 11 residues. V was shortened by 3 bases and J by 6 bases, with 6 bases between the two germline ends. The CDR3 nucleotides are TGTGCCAGTAGTATGGGGCTCGAGCAGTACTTC. This sequence encodes CASSMGLEQYF.

This clonotype was seen repeatedly, ten times or more. A much larger clone differs from this one at a single base, so this may be a read error. The J gene is TRBJ2-7, the V gene TRBV20-1; D remains ambiguous. Germline CDR1 is DFQATT and CDR2 is SNEGSKA (reference sequence). This CDR3 spans 12 amino acids. For the CDR3, the DNA is TGCGGTGCTAGAGATCAAAGCTACGAGCAGTACTTC. Its protein product is CGARDQSYEQYF.

The V gene is TRBV7-9, the J gene TRBJ1-5; tentative D call: TRBD1 (6 bases). The CDR3 runs 16 residues. Germline V gives CDR1 SEHNR, CDR2 FQNEAQ (reference sequence). Trimming took 4 bases from V and 0 from J, leaving 13 bases between them. In DNA form, the CDR3 reads TGTGCCAGCAGCTCTCAGGGGTGGGGTAGCAATCAGCCCCAGCATTTT. Translated: CASSSQGWGSNQPQHF. The full variable domain, its missing parts supplied by reference TRBV7-9 and TRBJ1-5, is DTGVSQNPRHKITKRGQNVTFRCDPISEHNRLYWYRQTLGQGPEFLTYFQNEAQLEKSRLLSDRFSAERPKGSFSTLEIQRTEQGDSAMYLCASSSQGWGSNQPQHFGDGTRLSIL.

This clonotype was found a few times. This sequence joins TRBV7-9 and TRBJ2-7; possibly TRBD2 for D (6 bases). The V gene lost 0 bases and the J gene lost 6 bases, with 9 bases spanning the gap. Germline CDR1 and CDR2: SEHNR and FQNEAQ (reference sequence). The CDR3 spans 13 residues. This CDR3 is CASSLASGVEQYF. The CDR3 DNA follows: TGTGCCAGCAGCTTAGCGTCGGGGGTCGAGCAGTACTTC.

The table lists this clonotype with many counts. The chain recombines TRBV6-5 with TRBJ1-1; possibly TRBD1 for D (6 bases). Trimming stripped 8 bases from V and 5 bases from J, with 18 bases between. This CDR3 region has 14 residues. Germline V gives CDR1 MNHEY, CDR2 SVGAGI. CDR3 coding DNA: TGTGCCAGCGGCAAATTTGGGGGGCGGACTGAAGCTTTCTTT. Amino acids: CASGKFGGRTEAFF.

This CDR3 is CASSYGSGRAYNEQFF. The CDR3 DNA is TGTGCCAGCAGTTACGGAAGCGGGAGGGCTTACAATGAGCAGTTCTTC. The chain employs TRBV6-6 and TRBJ2-1, with TRBD2 matching over 10 bases. CDR1 and CDR2 from the germline V gene are MNHNY and SVGAGI (reference sequence). The trim removed 2 bases at V and 4 bases at J, leaving 5 bases unmatched. This CDR3 contains 16 residues.

Note on this clonotype: Its ends do not fully match the called genes, so a read error is possible. The chain combines TRBV20-1 with TRBJ2-7, with 7 bases matching TRBD1. The CDR3 totals 13 residues. Per the germline V gene, CDR1 is DFQATT and CDR2 is SNEGSKA (reference sequence). The CDR3 reads CNARLGRGYERHF. The DNA of the CDR3 is TGCAATGCTAGGCTAGGCAGGGGGTACGAGCGGCACTTC.

On this clonotype itself: Because it lacks the conserved phenylalanine or tryptophan at the end, this CDR3 is likely a read error. The chain has TRBV25-1 and TRBJ2-5; the D gene is possibly TRBD2 (6 bases). There are 13 residues in the CDR3. Germline values: CDR1 MGHDK, CDR2 SYGVNS. CDR3: CTSSEGGEETQYL. Written as DNA, the CDR3 is TGTACCAGCAGTGAGGGCGGGGAAGAGACCCAGTACCTC.

Concerning this clonotype: A much larger clone is a single base away; this may be a read error. The chain links TRBV25-1 to TRBJ1-5; D ambiguous. In germline, CDR1 is MGHDK, CDR2 SYGVNS. Trimming removed 2 bases at V and 5 bases at J, with 13 bases between. The CDR3 runs to 15 residues. As DNA, the CDR3 is TGTGCCAGCAGTGAACCCGGTGGCAGCGATCAGCCCCAGCATTTT. This codes for CASSEPGGSDQPQHF.

This chain links TRBV6-2 or TRBV6-3 with TRBJ2-1, with 13 bases matching TRBD2. Germline lookup yields CDR1 MNHEY and CDR2 SVGEGT. The J segment lost 5 bases and the V segment lost 4 bases, leaving 11 bases of the junction unmatched. The CDR3 sequence is 18 residues long. The CDR3 loop is CASSSGLAGVRQDNEQFF. CDR3 sequence (DNA): TGTGCCAGCAGTTCTGGACTAGCGGGAGTCCGACAGGACAATGAGCAGTTCTTC.